This TCR beta chain was sequenced for a study of beta chain features in type 1 diabetes. Study findings and constraints: When cDNA is sequenced, cells with high TCR expression could be over-represented. A potential influence of HLA type upon TCRB rearrangement remained unresolved herein.

Germline CDR1 is SNHLY and CDR2 is FYNNEI. The J segment lost 15 bases and the V segment lost 6 bases, leaving 11 bases of the junction unmatched. The CDR3 is made up of 12 amino acids. In regard to this clone: Its target is not known.

The whole isolated RNA underwent reverse transcription, so sequencing captured expressed TCRB transcripts. Produced via immunoSEQ multiplex PCR; TCRdb's table is partial and in-frame only. The table has nearly 250,000 clones, over 12% seen once; the top ten hold about 0.026%. Naive, central memory, regulatory and stem cell-like memory cells within the CD4+ compartment were sorted using CD45RO/CCR7/CD25/CD127/CD95/CD27. The sample consisted of naive CD4+ T cells from blood. The J gene is TRBJ2-1, the V gene TRBV2; 7 nucleotides align to TRBD2. The receptor comes from a woman aged 40 to 50 in good health. The CDR3 sequence is CASRTGRPRSFF. CDR3 DNA: TGTGCCAGCAGGACCGGGAGGCCTAGGTCGTTCTTC.